This record looks at one T cell receptor (beta chain) sequence and its context. The CDR3 spans 15 residues. The germline V gene has CDR1 SGHTA and CDR2 FQGTGA. The V end lost 1 base, the J end lost 1 base, and 10 bases lay between the germline ends. Using immunoSEQ multiplex PCR, the repertoire was profiled, and TCRdb retains in-frame clones only, with some absent. The sample includes 650,000 to 800,000 clones, about 91% of them seen just once. The sample originates from a study of shared clonotypes between healthy human individuals. Naive CD8 cells, CD45RO-negative and positively selected for CCR7, excluded terminally differentiated effector memory CD45RA+ cells.

The V call is TRBV7-3, the J call TRBJ1-1, with D possibly matching TRBD1 (6 bases). The receptor comes from a man between 25 and 39 years old in good health. The sample was naive CD8+ T cells sorted from blood. The CDR3 DNA reads as TGTGCCAGCAGCTTAAATCTGGGACAGAACACTGAAGCTTTCTTT. Amino acids: CASSLNLGQNTEAFF.